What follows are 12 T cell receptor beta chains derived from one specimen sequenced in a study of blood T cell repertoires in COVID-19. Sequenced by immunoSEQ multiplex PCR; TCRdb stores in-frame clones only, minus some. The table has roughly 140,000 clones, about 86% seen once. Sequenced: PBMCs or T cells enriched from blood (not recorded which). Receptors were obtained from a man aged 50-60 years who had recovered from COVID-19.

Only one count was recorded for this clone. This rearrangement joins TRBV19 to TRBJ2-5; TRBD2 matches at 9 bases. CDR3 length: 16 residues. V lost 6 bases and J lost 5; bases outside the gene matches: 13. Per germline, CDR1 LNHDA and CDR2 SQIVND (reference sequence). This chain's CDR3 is CASSRRRASGEETQYF. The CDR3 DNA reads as TGTGCCAGTAGCCGTCGGCGGGCTAGCGGGGAGGAGACCCAGTACTTC.

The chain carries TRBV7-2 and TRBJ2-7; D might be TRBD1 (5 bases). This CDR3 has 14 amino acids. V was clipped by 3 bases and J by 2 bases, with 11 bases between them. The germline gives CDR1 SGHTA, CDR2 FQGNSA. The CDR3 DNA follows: TGTGCCAGCAGCTTCGACAGTTTCCCCTACGAGCAGTACTTC. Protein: CASSFDSFPYEQYF.

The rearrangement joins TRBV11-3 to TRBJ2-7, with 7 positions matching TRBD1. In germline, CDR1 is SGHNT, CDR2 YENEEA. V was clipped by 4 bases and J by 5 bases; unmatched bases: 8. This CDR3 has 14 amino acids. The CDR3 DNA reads TGTGCCAGCAGCTCACCAGGGGGTATTGACGAGCAGTACTTC. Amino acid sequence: CASSSPGGIDEQYF.

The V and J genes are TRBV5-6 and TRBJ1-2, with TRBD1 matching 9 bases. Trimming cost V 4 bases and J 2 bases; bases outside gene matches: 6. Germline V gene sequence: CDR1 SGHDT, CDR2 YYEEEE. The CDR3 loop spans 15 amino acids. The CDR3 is CASSPRDRVNYGYTF. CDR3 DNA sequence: TGTGCCAGCAGCCCCCGGGACAGGGTAAACTATGGCTACACCTTC.

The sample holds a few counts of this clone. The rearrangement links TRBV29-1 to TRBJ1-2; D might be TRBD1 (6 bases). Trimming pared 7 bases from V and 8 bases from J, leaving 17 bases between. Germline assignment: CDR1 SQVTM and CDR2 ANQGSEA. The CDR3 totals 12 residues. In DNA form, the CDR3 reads TGCAGCGCTGGCGGACAGACAGAAGGCTACACCTTC. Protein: CSAGGQTEGYTF.

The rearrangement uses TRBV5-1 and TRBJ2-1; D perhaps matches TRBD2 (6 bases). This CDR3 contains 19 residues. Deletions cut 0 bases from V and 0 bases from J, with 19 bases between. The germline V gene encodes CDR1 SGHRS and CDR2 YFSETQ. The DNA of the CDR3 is TGCGCCAGCAGCTTGGCAGGAGGGTCGGGTTCCGGCTCCTACAATGAGCAGTTCTTC. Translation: CASSLAGGSGSGSYNEQFF.

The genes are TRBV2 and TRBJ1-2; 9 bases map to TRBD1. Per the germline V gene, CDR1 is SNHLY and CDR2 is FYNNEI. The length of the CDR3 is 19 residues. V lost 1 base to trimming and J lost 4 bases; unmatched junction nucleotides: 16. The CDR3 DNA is TGTGCCAGCAGTGAAGAGCTGACAGGGGGTAATTTTTTTCTCTATGGCTACACCTTC. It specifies CASSEELTGGNFFLYGYTF.

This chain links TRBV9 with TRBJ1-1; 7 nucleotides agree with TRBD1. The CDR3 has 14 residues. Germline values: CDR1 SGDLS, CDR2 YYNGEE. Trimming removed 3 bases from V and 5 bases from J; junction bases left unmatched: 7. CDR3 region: CASSARQGRTEAFF. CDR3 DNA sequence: TGTGCCAGCAGCGCCCGACAGGGAAGGACTGAAGCTTTCTTT.

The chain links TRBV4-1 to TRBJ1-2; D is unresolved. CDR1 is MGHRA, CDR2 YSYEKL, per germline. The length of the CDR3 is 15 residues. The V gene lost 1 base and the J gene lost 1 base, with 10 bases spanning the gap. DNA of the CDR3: TGCGCCAGCAGCCAAGGGTCTCAGATTAACTATGGCTACACCTTC. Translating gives CASSQGSQINYGYTF.

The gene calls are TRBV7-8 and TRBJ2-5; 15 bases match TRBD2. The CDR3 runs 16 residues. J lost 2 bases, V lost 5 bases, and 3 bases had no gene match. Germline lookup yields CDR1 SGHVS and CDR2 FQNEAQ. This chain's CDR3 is CASSRGLAGGQETQYF. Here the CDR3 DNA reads TGTGCCAGCAGCCGAGGACTAGCGGGGGGGCAAGAGACCCAGTACTTC.

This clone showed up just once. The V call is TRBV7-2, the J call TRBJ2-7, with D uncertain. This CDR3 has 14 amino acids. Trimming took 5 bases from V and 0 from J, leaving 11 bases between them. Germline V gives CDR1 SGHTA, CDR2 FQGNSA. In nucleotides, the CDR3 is TGTGCCAGCAGCCCCGCAGGCAACTCCTACGAGCAGTACTTC. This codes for CASSPAGNSYEQYF.

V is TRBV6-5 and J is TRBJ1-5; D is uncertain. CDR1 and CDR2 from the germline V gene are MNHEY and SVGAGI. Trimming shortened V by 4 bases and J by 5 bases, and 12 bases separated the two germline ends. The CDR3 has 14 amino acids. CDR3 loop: CASSFTLGDQPQHF. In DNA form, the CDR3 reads TGTGCCAGCAGTTTCACCCTCGGGGATCAGCCCCAGCATTTT.